This is a list of T cell receptor beta chains from one sample in a study of shared clonotypes between healthy human individuals. Sequencing used immunoSEQ multiplex PCR; TCRdb keeps in-frame clones, though not all of them. Among approximately 1.4 million clones listed, 95% to 99% were seen once. The sequencing sample was made of naive CD4+ T cells sorted from blood. These TCRs come from a man aged 25 to 40 in good health. The CDR3 runs from the conserved cysteine through the conserved F or W. The D gene is left open where the match is weak. Clone sizes are given selectively: once, few, many, or a class where the clone is expanded.

j_call,v_call,clone_size,d_call,cdr3_aa,cdr3_nt
TRBJ2-5,TRBV7-6,-,-,CASSLGPGGETQYF,TGTGCCAGCAGCTTAGGGCCCGGGGGTGAGACCCAGTACTTC
TRBJ1-1,TRBV28,once,TRBD1,CASSRSGTVEAFF,TGTGCCAGCAGTCGGTCCGGGACAGTAGAAGCTTTCTTT
TRBJ2-2,TRBV14,-,TRBD1,CASSHWGTALDGELFF,TGTGCCAGCAGCCATTGGGGGACAGCCCTAGACGGGGAGCTGTTTTTT
TRBJ2-7,TRBV5-1,once,-,CASSLRAGRGSYEQYF,TGCGCCAGCAGCTTGAGGGCAGGCCGGGGCTCCTACGAGCAGTACTTC
TRBJ2-5,TRBV7-9,-,-,CASSLDGHGETQYF,TGTGCCAGCAGCTTAGATGGACACGGGGAGACCCAGTACTTC
TRBJ2-2,TRBV5-1,-,-,CASSLGDRPPGELFF,TGCGCCAGCAGCTTGGGTGACAGGCCCCCCGGGGAGCTGTTTTTT
TRBJ2-7,TRBV27,-,TRBD2,CASSLRLAFPYEQYF,TGTGCCAGCAGTCTACGACTAGCGTTTCCCTACGAGCAGTACTTC
TRBJ2-1,TRBV7-9,once,-,CASSFHNEQFF,TGTGCCAGCAGCTTTCACAATGAGCAGTTCTTC
TRBJ2-7,TRBV5-1,-,TRBD1,CASSLGTDSYEQYF,TGCGCCAGCAGCCTAGGGACAGACTCCTACGAGCAGTACTTC
TRBJ2-1,TRBV2,-,TRBD1,CARKLKQGEFF,TGTGCCAGAAAACTAAAACAGGGGGAGTTCTTC
TRBJ1-2,TRBV9,-,-,CASSVAVTPGGYTF,TGTGCCAGCAGCGTAGCTGTAACCCCGGGAGGCTACACCTTC
TRBJ2-1,TRBV7-3,-,TRBD2,CASAGLGGFIAEQFF,TGTGCCAGCGCCGGACTCGGGGGGTTCATCGCTGAGCAGTTCTTC
TRBJ1-2,TRBV29-1,-,-,CSVGPRDFSYGYTF,TGCAGCGTTGGCCCCCGGGACTTTAGCTATGGCTACACCTTC
TRBJ2-1,TRBV20-1,-,-,CSAVLLSEQFF,TGCAGTGCCGTACTACTCAGTGAGCAGTTCTTC
TRBJ1-4,TRBV4-2,-,TRBD1,CASSQNQGAPNEKLFF,TGTGCCAGCAGCCAGAATCAGGGGGCCCCTAATGAAAAACTGTTTTTT
TRBJ2-7,TRBV5-1,-,-,CASSLGVYEQYF,TGCGCCAGCAGCCTGGGGGTCTACGAGCAGTACTTC
TRBJ2-2,TRBV29-1,-,-,CSASGTRLVSAGELFF,TGCAGCGCTTCCGGGACCCGACTCGTGAGCGCCGGGGAGCTGTTTTTT
TRBJ2-1,TRBV27,-,-,CASSPVFRVRFNEQFF,TGTGCCAGCAGTCCCGTGTTCAGGGTAAGGTTCAATGAGCAGTTCTTC
TRBJ1-1,TRBV15,-,-,CATSREGFPTEAFF,TGTGCCACCAGCAGAGAAGGGTTTCCCACTGAAGCTTTCTTT
TRBJ2-3,TRBV27,-,TRBD2,CASSLKGRLASTDTQYF,TGTGCCAGCAGTTTAAAAGGCCGACTAGCTAGCACAGATACGCAGTATTTT
TRBJ2-4,TRBV9,-,-,CASSTGSGAVKNIQYF,TGTGCCAGCAGCACAGGATCAGGGGCCGTCAAAAACATTCAGTACTTC
TRBJ1-4,TRBV7-8,-,-,CATSTARGSANEKLFF,TGTGCCACCTCGACGGCCCGGGGCTCGGCTAATGAAAAACTGTTTTTT
TRBJ1-3,TRBV5-6,-,-,CASSPIRGNTIYF,TGTGCCAGCAGCCCGATTCGTGGGAACACCATATATTTT
TRBJ2-1,TRBV18,once,TRBD1,CASSPTGGSYNEQFF,TGTGCCAGCTCACCGACAGGGGGCTCCTACAATGAGCAGTTCTTC
TRBJ2-7,TRBV5-1,-,-,CASTTEGSYEQYF,TGCGCCAGCACAACGGAAGGCTCCTACGAGCAGTACTTC
TRBJ2-5,TRBV18,-,-,CASSPPRGSASLRETQYF,TGTGCCAGCTCACCACCGAGGGGGTCGGCTAGTCTCCGGGAGACCCAGTACTTC
TRBJ2-1,TRBV5-4,-,TRBD1,CASRLGAQGSYNEQFF,TGTGCCAGCAGGCTGGGGGCACAGGGGTCCTACAATGAGCAGTTCTTC
TRBJ1-1,TRBV5-1,-,TRBD1,CASSDPTGVATFF,TGCGCCAGCAGTGACCCGACAGGGGTTGCGACTTTCTTT
TRBJ1-2,TRBV28,-,-,CASSFGEFYGYTF,TGTGCCAGCAGTTTCGGGGAGTTTTATGGCTACACCTTC
TRBJ2-3,TRBV5-1,-,TRBD2,CASSSPRTSGDLTDTQYF,TGCGCCAGCAGCTCACCGAGGACTAGCGGGGACCTCACAGATACGCAGTATTTT
TRBJ2-7,TRBV18,few,-,CASSPAGYEQYF,TGTGCCAGCTCACCAGCGGGCTACGAGCAGTACTTC
TRBJ2-5,TRBV7-2,-,-,CASSLAGTAVQTQYF,TGTGCCAGCAGCTTAGCCGGGACGGCCGTGCAGACCCAGTACTTC
TRBJ2-6,TRBV19,-,-,CASSSRGPNVLTF,TGTGCCAGTAGTTCTCGGGGTCCCAACGTCCTGACTTTC
TRBJ1-5,TRBV28,-,-,CASSSGRGLSQPQHF,TGTGCCAGCAGTTCGGGCAGGGGATTGAGTCAGCCCCAGCATTTT